The next 31 T cell receptor beta chains were all read from a single sample in a study of OX40 agonist ivuxolimab in advanced cancers. Produced via immunoSEQ multiplex PCR; TCRdb's table is partial and in-frame only. The table has 39,000 or so clones, roughly 90% seen once. Sequenced here: CD4+ or CD8+ T cells sorted from blood, sampled in a trial of the OX40 agonist ivuxolimab. These TCRs come from an adult with an advanced solid tumor such as melanoma, head and neck, liver or kidney cancer.

The DNA for the CDR3 is TGCGCCAGCAGCCAAGAGGTAACCCGTCAAAATCAGCCCCAGCATTTT. It yields the protein CASSQEVTRQNQPQHF. This rearrangement joins TRBV4-1 to TRBJ1-5, with no clear D. Germline V gives CDR1 MGHRA, CDR2 YSYEKL. The CDR3 sequence is 16 residues long. The V end lost 0 bases, the J end lost 4 bases, and 13 bases lay between the germline ends.

V is TRBV9 and J is TRBJ2-1; D is possibly TRBD1 (6 bases). Germline V gives CDR1 SGDLS, CDR2 YYNGEE. There are 16 residues in the CDR3. The germline V and J ends were trimmed by 1 base and 4 bases, with 15 bases remaining between them. Written as DNA, the CDR3 is TGTGCCAGCAGCGTATCCGGGACATTGGAATACAATGAGCAGTTCTTC. Protein sequence: CASSVSGTLEYNEQFF.

This clone was counted only a few times. The chain combines TRBV6-1 with TRBJ1-2, with D maybe TRBD1 (5 bases). The V end was cut by 5 bases, the J end by 13 bases, with 23 bases between. The CDR3 totals 14 residues. Germline assignment: CDR1 MNHNS and CDR2 SASEGT. CDR3 region: CASSPPGAVRGPTF. In DNA form, the CDR3 reads TGTGCCAGCAGTCCTCCTGGGGCGGTTCGGGGCCCCACCTTC.

The chain joins TRBV6-5 to TRBJ1-2; D is uncertain. V shed 0 bases and J shed 0 bases, with 8 bases lying between them. Per the germline V gene, CDR1 is MNHEY and CDR2 is SVGAGI. This CDR3 has 15 residues. DNA of the CDR3: TGTGCCAGCAGTTACTCGGGCAGTACTAACTATGGCTACACCTTC. Translation: CASSYSGSTNYGYTF.

As regards this clone: A junction end diverges from the germline sequence, so it may reflect a read error. The rearrangement joins TRBV7-7 to TRBJ2-1, with D perhaps assigned TRBD1 or TRBD2 (6 bases each). In germline, CDR1 is SSHAT, CDR2 FNYEAQ (reference sequence). The CDR3 length is 13 residues. This chain's CDR3 is CASSPRGPNEQFF. The CDR3 nucleotides read TGTGCTAGCAGTCCCCGGGGGCCCAATGAGCAGTTCTTC.

This sequence joins TRBV30 and TRBJ1-2; D possibly corresponds to TRBD1 (5 bases). The V gene's germline CDR1 is GTSNPN and CDR2 SVGIG (reference sequence). Trimming took 1 base from V and 0 from J, leaving 6 bases between them. The CDR3 has 13 amino acids. The CDR3, as DNA: TGTGCCTGGAGTGGGGGGGCTAACTATGGCTACACCTTC. Its translation is CAWSGGANYGYTF.

In DNA, the CDR3 is TGTGCCAGCAGCTATAATGACGTACGCACAGATACGCAGTATTTT. Amino acids: CASSYNDVRTDTQYF. J is TRBJ2-3 and V is TRBV7-9; D uncertain. The CDR3 has 15 amino acids. Germline assignment: CDR1 SEHNR and CDR2 FQNEAQ (reference sequence). V lost 4 bases and J lost 1, with 12 bases in between. The complete variable domain, with remaining parts taken from reference TRBV7-9 and TRBJ2-3, reads DTGVSQNPRHKITKRGQNVTFRCDPISEHNRLYWYRQTLGQGPEFLTYFQNEAQLEKSRLLSDRFSAERPKGSFSTLEIQRTEQGDSAMYLCASSYNDVRTDTQYFGPGTRLTVL.

About this clone itself: One end of the junction fails to match germline, which may point to a read error. The chain links TRBV4-2 to TRBJ1-2, with unresolved D. Germline CDR1 reads LGHNA; CDR2 reads YNFKEQ. The CDR3 consists of 14 residues. CDR3 protein: CASSQDDYNYGYTF. As DNA, the CDR3 is TGTGCCAGCAGTCAAGACGACTACAACTATGGCTACACCTTC.

The chain uses TRBV28 and TRBJ2-3, with 10 bases matching TRBD2. This CDR3 is built from 18 residues. After removal of 5 bases from V and 0 bases from J, the junction contained 11 bases not matched to a gene. The germline V gene has CDR1 MDHEN and CDR2 SYDVKM. The DNA of the CDR3 is TGTGCCAGCAGTCCCGGGACTAGCGCGCCGGGGAGCACAGATACGCAGTATTTT. This translates into CASSPGTSAPGSTDTQYF.

The chain couples TRBV29-1 to TRBJ1-4; D is undetermined. The CDR3 length is 13 residues. The V and J ends lost 5 bases and 5 bases respectively, with 12 bases between them. Germline lookup yields CDR1 SQVTM and CDR2 ANQGSEA. The CDR3 is CSVRTDLNEKLFF. The CDR3 DNA reads TGCAGCGTTCGAACAGATTTAAATGAAAAACTGTTTTTT.

The chain uses TRBV5-4 and TRBJ2-3; D not resolved. Trimming removed 1 base at V and 6 bases at J, with 12 bases between. Germline-derived CDR1 and CDR2 are SGHNT and YYREEE (reference sequence). The CDR3 extends over 14 amino acids. CDR3 DNA sequence: TGTGCCAGCAGCTTGAAGGGTGCCCCCGATACGCAGTATTTT. Translation gives CASSLKGAPDTQYF.

The chain couples TRBV19 to TRBJ1-5, with D possibly matching TRBD1 (6 bases). This CDR3 spans 14 amino acids. Germline V gives CDR1 LNHDA, CDR2 SQIVND (reference sequence). V lost 0 bases and J lost 6, with 9 bases in between. CDR3 residues: CASSIERRGQPQHF. The CDR3 bases are TGTGCCAGTAGTATAGAGCGCAGGGGTCAGCCCCAGCATTTT.

This sequence joins TRBV6-5 and TRBJ2-7; 8 bases match TRBD2. This CDR3 is 14 amino acids long. Per germline, CDR1 MNHEY and CDR2 SVGAGI. V gave up 2 bases and J gave up 5 bases; unmatched junction bases: 5. CDR3 in amino acids: CASSYGGGMNEQYF. The CDR3 DNA sequence: TGTGCCAGCAGTTACGGCGGGGGGATGAACGAGCAGTACTTC.

This rearrangement joins TRBV11-1 to TRBJ2-2, with TRBD2 identical over 10 bases. The CDR3 has 16 amino acids. J gave up 2 bases and V 3 bases, and 3 bases lay outside the gene matches. Germline loops: CDR1 SGHAT, CDR2 FQDESV (reference sequence). CDR3 region: CASSFGLAENTGELFF. Here the CDR3 DNA reads TGTGCCAGCAGCTTTGGACTAGCGGAAAACACCGGGGAGCTGTTTTTT.

The chain joins TRBV5-1 to TRBJ1-2; 10 bases match TRBD1. There are 15 residues in the CDR3. V shed 4 bases and J 2 bases; nucleotides not matched to a gene: 5. The germline CDR1 and CDR2 sequences are SGHRS and YFSETQ. Here the CDR3 reads CASSGGTGENYGYTF. The DNA for the CDR3 is TGCGCCAGCAGCGGGGGGACAGGGGAGAACTATGGCTACACCTTC.

The chain recombines TRBV7-9 with TRBJ2-3, with 10 bases matching TRBD2. Germline CDR1 reads SEHNR; CDR2 reads FQNEAQ (reference sequence). V trimming: 1 base; J trimming: 4 bases; junction bases outside the gene matches: 11. The CDR3 loop spans 18 amino acids. In DNA, the CDR3 is TGTGCCAGCAGCTTAGGGGCTAGCGGGAGTTTGGCGGCAGATACGCAGTATTTT. Translated, it gives CASSLGASGSLAADTQYF.

This clone came up once. This chain connects TRBV9 to TRBJ2-1, with TRBD1 as a possible D gene (6 bases). CDR3 length: 13 residues. The V and J ends lost 4 bases and 9 bases respectively, with 14 bases between them. CDR1 is SGDLS and CDR2 is YYNGEE in the germline V gene. CDR3 region: CASSTGQPSEQFF. CDR3 nucleotides: TGTGCCAGCAGCACCGGACAGCCCAGTGAGCAGTTCTTC.

The V gene is TRBV7-8, the J gene TRBJ2-1, with 7 bases aligning to TRBD1. The CDR3 spans 14 residues. CDR1 SGHVS and CDR2 FQNEAQ come from the germline V gene. Trimming cost V 1 base and J 13 bases; bases outside gene matches: 10. The DNA of the CDR3 is TGTGCCAGCAGCTTAGATGGTCAGGGGGTTACCCAGTTCTTC. Amino acids: CASSLDGQGVTQFF. Complete variable domain (other parts from reference TRBV7-8 and TRBJ2-1): GAGVSQSPRYKVAKRGQDVALRCDPISGHVSLFWYQQALGQGPEFLTYFQNEAQLDKSGLPSDRFFAERPEGSVSTLKIQRTQQEDSAVYLCASSLDGQGVTQFFGPGTRLTVL.

This chain connects TRBV18 to TRBJ1-4, with D possibly matching TRBD1 (5 bases). Germline CDR1 and CDR2: KGHSH and LQKENI. V was trimmed by 6 bases and J by 7 bases, leaving 15 bases between them. This CDR3 has 14 amino acids. As DNA, the CDR3 is TGTGCCAGCTCCATGCAGGGAGAGGGTGAAAAACTGTTTTTT. This codes for CASSMQGEGEKLFF. The full variable domain, completed using reference TRBV18 and TRBJ1-4, is NAGVMQNPRHLVRRRGQEARLRCSPMKGHSHVYWYRQLPEEGLKFMVYLQKENIIDESGMPKERFSAEFPKEGPSILRIQQVVRGDSAAYFCASSMQGEGEKLFFGSGTQLSVL.

The rearrangement uses TRBV7-2 and TRBJ2-5, with no clear D. This CDR3 spans 14 amino acids. The germline V gene has CDR1 SGHTA and CDR2 FQGNSA. Between the trimmed V and J ends, which lost 7 bases and 6 bases, there was a span of 18 bases. In DNA form, the CDR3 reads TGTGCCAGCATATCCGGACGGGCCGGGCAGACCCAGTACTTC. It translates to CASISGRAGQTQYF.

J is TRBJ2-7 and V is TRBV6-6; D is perhaps TRBD2 (5 bases). V gave up 2 bases and J gave up 0 bases, with 8 bases separating them. In germline, CDR1 is MNHNY, CDR2 SVGAGI (reference sequence). This CDR3 spans 14 amino acids. The CDR3 loop is CASSYSGSSYEQYF. CDR3 nucleotide sequence: TGTGCCAGCAGTTACAGCGGCAGCTCCTACGAGCAGTACTTC.

Here the CDR3 DNA reads TGTGCCAGCTCACCATCGGGAGGTAGGGAAGAGACCCAGTACTTC. It specifies CASSPSGGREETQYF. The chain recombines TRBV18 with TRBJ2-5; 7 nucleotides agree with TRBD2. V lost 2 bases and J lost 3; bases outside the gene matches: 6. There are 15 residues in the CDR3. Germline CDR1 KGHSH, CDR2 LQKENI.

J is TRBJ2-5 and V is TRBV13, with TRBD1 matching over 7 bases. The CDR3 loop spans 14 amino acids. From germline, CDR1 is PRHDT and CDR2 FYEKMQ (reference sequence). With V trimmed by 5 bases and J by 2 bases, 5 bases remained unmatched. The chain's CDR3 is CASSVQGSQETQYF. The CDR3 coding sequence is TGTGCCAGCAGCGTACAGGGGTCACAAGAGACCCAGTACTTC.

V is TRBV9 and J is TRBJ2-3; D might be TRBD1 (5 bases). Trimming left V 7 bases short and J 5 bases short, with 11 bases between. The CDR3 runs to 12 residues. Germline V gene lookup returns CDR1 SGDLS and CDR2 YYNGEE. CDR3 DNA: TGTGCCAGCGGCAGGGTCGAAGATACGCAGTATTTT. Its protein is CASGRVEDTQYF.

The gene calls are TRBV5-8 and TRBJ1-5, with D unresolved. The germline V gene has CDR1 SGHTS and CDR2 YDEGEE. This CDR3 comprises 12 residues. Trimming pared 3 bases from V and 5 bases from J, leaving 6 bases between. Here the CDR3 reads CASSSEDQPQHF. The CDR3 coding sequence is TGTGCCAGCAGCTCGGAAGATCAGCCCCAGCATTTT.

The chain has TRBV30 and TRBJ2-7; D ambiguous. The V gene lost 5 bases and the J gene lost 0 bases, with 8 bases spanning the gap. Germline assignment: CDR1 GTSNPN and CDR2 SVGIG (reference sequence). The CDR3 runs 12 residues. The chain's CDR3 is CAWGDNSYEQYF. The DNA for the CDR3 is TGTGCCTGGGGCGACAACTCCTACGAGCAGTACTTC.

The chain uses TRBV19 and TRBJ1-4; D unresolved. V lost 4 bases and J 13 bases, leaving 16 bases between the germline ends. Germline V CDR1 and CDR2: LNHDA, SQIVND (reference sequence). CDR3 size: 13 residues. The CDR3 region has the DNA TGTGCCAGTAGTACGCCAACACGTTTAGTACTGTTTTTT. Translating gives CASSTPTRLVLFF.

The chain has TRBV6-6 and TRBJ1-1; 7 positions agree with TRBD1. Germline CDR1 reads MNHNY; CDR2 reads SVGAGI (reference sequence). The junction had 8 bases not matched to a gene; V was cut back by 8 bases and J by 5 bases. This CDR3 contains 13 residues. DNA for the CDR3: TGTGCCAGCGGAAGACAGGGTGGGACTGAAGCTTTCTTT. Its translation: CASGRQGGTEAFF.

V is TRBV9 and J is TRBJ2-3; D assignment may be TRBD1 or TRBD2 (5 bases each). The CDR3 totals 15 residues. CDR1 and CDR2 (germline): SGDLS, YYNGEE. The ends were cut back, 4 bases at V and 4 bases at J, with 16 bases in the middle. DNA of the CDR3: TGTGCCAGCAGCTCCACCGGGACGCCGTCAGATACGCAGTATTTT. Translating it yields CASSSTGTPSDTQYF.

The genes are TRBV5-5 and TRBJ2-4; weak D call: TRBD1 (5 bases). The CDR3 totals 16 residues. The germline gives CDR1 SGHKS, CDR2 YYEKEE (reference sequence). V shed 4 bases and J shed 1 base, with 15 bases lying between them. CDR3 region: CASSQDTLLAKNIQYF. CDR3 sequence (DNA): TGTGCCAGCAGCCAGGACACCTTACTTGCCAAAAACATTCAGTACTTC.

The chain uses TRBV25-1 and TRBJ1-1, with 8 nucleotides matching TRBD1. Germline loops: CDR1 MGHDK, CDR2 SYGVNS. This CDR3 has 15 amino acids. Trimming at V came to 3 bases and at J to 3 bases, leaving 6 bases not matched to a gene. CDR3 region: CASSDLDREDTEAFF. Written as DNA, the CDR3 is TGTGCCAGCAGTGACCTGGACAGGGAAGACACTGAAGCTTTCTTT.